This TCR beta chain was captured by sequencing in a study of T cells in localized non-small cell lung cancer. In regard to this clone: Its antigen is unknown.

The data were produced by immunoSEQ multiplex PCR, yet TCRdb's version contains in-frame clones alone and is incomplete. This sample carries over 35,000 clones, 81% of them seen once, and the ten largest clones take approximately 7%. CDR3 length: 15 residues. Germline values: CDR1 SGDLS, CDR2 YYNGEE. With 0 bases removed from V and 0 bases from J, the gap between germline ends came to 10 bases. General study findings and limits: Sequencing covered just one tumor region, so heterogeneity cannot be ruled out. Paired adjacent lung recovered a median around 60 of the top 100 tumor clones.

The chain links TRBV9 to TRBJ2-7; D unclear. The sample in question was peripheral blood mononuclear cells, obtained before any cancer treatment. This receptor was identified in a male donor older than 55 with stage II lung adenocarcinoma. The CDR3 DNA is TGTGCCAGCAGCGTAGGGCCCGATAGCTCCTACGAGCAGTACTTC. Translated, it gives CASSVGPDSSYEQYF.